Below, 5 T cell receptor beta chains from the same sample are listed, as sequenced in a study of blood T cell repertoires in COVID-19. Data came from immunoSEQ multiplex PCR; TCRdb stores just in-frame clones and leaves some out. The sample includes approximately 490,000 clones, approximately 86% seen only once; the top ten take under 0.75%. Material for sequencing was PBMCs or T cells enriched from blood (not recorded which). These receptors were obtained from a woman in her late teens or twenties who had recovered from COVID-19.

The chain carries TRBV6-5 and TRBJ1-4, with D possibly TRBD1 on 6 matching bases. Trimming took 6 bases from V and 3 from J, leaving 14 bases between them. Germline V gene lookup returns CDR1 MNHEY and CDR2 SVGAGI. The CDR3 is 15 amino acids. CDR3 in DNA: TGTGCCAGCAGAACTACAGGGTTATCTAATGAAAAACTGTTTTTT. Protein product: CASRTTGLSNEKLFF.

The chain is built from TRBV6-5 and TRBJ1-5, with a possible D match to TRBD1 (6 bases). CDR1 and CDR2 from the germline V gene are MNHEY and SVGAGI. The CDR3 spans 12 residues. Trimming stripped 8 bases from V and 1 base from J, with 6 bases between. CDR3 protein: CASQGSNQPQHF. In DNA form, the CDR3 reads TGTGCCAGCCAGGGGAGCAATCAGCCCCAGCATTTT.

This rearrangement joins TRBV11-2 to TRBJ2-7; D may be TRBD1 (6 bases). This CDR3 spans 16 amino acids. Germline V gene sequence: CDR1 SGHAT, CDR2 FQNNGV. The ends were cut back, 2 bases at V and 2 bases at J, with 16 bases in the middle. CDR3 bases: TGTGCCAGCAGCTTAACTGTGGGACAAAAAGCCTACGAGCAGTACTTC. Encoded protein: CASSLTVGQKAYEQYF.

This clone was counted ten times or more. The V gene is TRBV11-2, the J gene TRBJ1-1, with TRBD1 matching over 9 bases. The CDR3 totals 17 residues. Germline CDR1 and CDR2: SGHAT and FQNNGV. With V trimmed by 4 bases and J by 1 base, 10 bases remained unmatched. CDR3 nucleotide sequence: TGTGCCAGCAGCTCCAACAGGGGGCGCTTAGCGAACACTGAAGCTTTCTTT. Encoded protein: CASSSNRGRLANTEAFF.

The rearrangement uses TRBV30 and TRBJ1-6; possibly TRBD1 for D (5 bases). V was clipped by 3 bases and J by 8 bases, with 11 bases between them. The CDR3 length is 13 residues. Germline CDR1 is GTSNPN and CDR2 is SVGIG (reference sequence). The CDR3 sequence: CAWRGRVDSPLHF. In DNA form, the CDR3 reads TGTGCCTGGAGGGGCAGGGTCGATTCACCCCTCCACTTT.